This T cell receptor (beta chain) appears in the sequencing data of a study of shared clonotypes between healthy human individuals. Across the study: Ranging from 18 to 49 in age, donors were a couple of women and a few men. A donor's plate count was three for CD4 naive and three for CD4 memory; CD8 naive had two and CD8 memory one.

With V trimmed by 4 bases and J by 3 bases, 11 bases remained unmatched. Per germline, CDR1 SGHTA and CDR2 FQGNSA. The CDR3 sequence is 17 residues long. Sequencing used immunoSEQ multiplex PCR; TCRdb keeps in-frame clones, though not all of them. The repertoire holds 2 million to 2.5 million clones, with around 95% as singletons. The sequenced sample consisted of naive CD4+ T cells sorted from blood. Subset noted: CD45RA+ positively selected. The source is a man aged 18 to 30 in good health. The chain couples TRBV7-2 to TRBJ2-1, with 8 bases identical to TRBD2. As DNA, the CDR3 is TGTGCCAGCAGCTCCCGGCGCCCAAGCGGGAGCTACAATGAGCAGTTCTTC. Residues: CASSSRRPSGSYNEQFF.